This is a list of T cell receptor beta chains from one sample in a study of early T cells in non-severe SARS-CoV-2 infection. A single record per CDR3 protein comes from TCRdb applying MiXCR to the 5' RACE reads. This sample yields some 50,000 distinct CDR3 sequences, of which 9.3% are seen a single time; around 20% belongs to the top ten. The sample comprised whole blood. These receptors were taken from an adult who was a healthcare worker with PCR-confirmed SARS-CoV-2 infection or an uninfected control (not recorded which). Each CDR3 is given with its conserved first and last residue. Fields, in order: V gene, clone size, CDR3 protein. The size field is filled for only some rows; it gives once, few, many or a size class.

>TRBV6-4|NA
CANWAEPTPQHF
>TRBV24-1|NA
CATSPTGGTDTQYF
>TRBV18|NA
CASSPREGTPYEQYF
>TRBV5-1|few
CASSFRPDEKLFF
>TRBV6-6|NA
CASLGQGRETQYF
>TRBV27|few
CASSSTYLGYSPLHF
>TRBV12-3/TRBV12-4|few
CASSLGTGGRSPLHF
>TRBV12-3/TRBV12-4|NA
CASSLVAGPYNEQFF
>TRBV5-4|NA
CASSPGTSSDTQYF
>TRBV9|many
CASSVSVNEKLFF
>TRBV16|many
CASSQSSGYGYTF
>TRBV11-2|few
CASAGQGTDTQYF
>TRBV7-2|NA
CASSLITVSPLHF
>TRBV29-1|NA
CSVERVSSSNEQFF
>TRBV20-1|few
CSARDRKIFTEAFF
>TRBV4-2|many
CASSQQAGTEAFF
>TRBV5-1|many
CASSLDSSGVRTDTQYF
>TRBV29-1|NA
CSAWDGIDTEAFF
>TRBV18|many
CASSPLGYAEAFF
>TRBV5-5|few
CASSLQGSGGYTF
>TRBV10-3|many
CAIGQDLDNEQFF
>TRBV6-1|few
CASSDASITGELFF
>TRBV10-2|many
CASSEYFLSNEQFF
>TRBV5-1|NA
CASRTNQPQHF